The sequence of this T cell receptor beta chain was determined in a study of T cells after yellow fever vaccination. The CDR3 sequence is 16 residues long. Germline lookup yields CDR1 LGHNA and CDR2 YSLEER. V was pared by 3 bases and J by 1 base, with 15 bases between. In making TCR cDNA, 5'RACE template switching added a universal primer site and UMIs to it. TCRdb called the 5' RACE reads again in MiXCR, with one record for every CDR3 protein. The sample consists of some 320,000 distinct CDR3 sequences, 8.7% of them appearing once. This receptor was taken from a man between 18 and 29 years old who received the YFV17D yellow fever vaccine. This specimen was CD4+ T cells sorted from PBMCs, taken 5 days after the yellow fever booster vaccination. V and J are TRBV4-3 and TRBJ1-1, with D perhaps matching TRBD1 (5 bases). CDR3 sequence: CASSQDVGGANTEAFF. The CDR3 nucleotides are TGCGCCAGCAGCCAGGACGTGGGGGGAGCGAACACTGAAGCTTTCTTT.